This T cell receptor (beta chain) stems from a study of T cells after yellow fever vaccination. About the study: Preparation of the low-cell-number fractions used SMART-Seq v4 Ultra Low Input.

Turning to this clonotype: Its antigen is not identified.

Unmatched junction bases numbered 8, after V lost 6 bases and J lost 8 bases. This CDR3 is 14 amino acids long. Each CDR3 protein is one row after TCRdb ran MiXCR on the 5' RACE reads. The sample includes 450,000 to 650,000 distinct CDR3 sequences, around a fifth of them seen just once. Study-wide findings and caveats: Boosting was followed by the reappearance of most primary-vaccination clones (approximately 97% CD4, roughly 90% CD8). High-abundance clonotypes from the bulk population could contaminate FACS-sorted repertoires.

The chain couples TRBV12-3 or TRBV12-4 to TRBJ1-5, with 9 bases that match TRBD1. The TCR was taken from a man aged 18 to 30 who received the YFV17D yellow fever vaccine. The material sequenced was PBMCs, taken less than 25 days after the first yellow fever vaccination. CDR3 protein: CASRYGQGLEPQHF. The DNA for the CDR3 is TGTGCCAGCAGATATGGACAGGGGTTGGAGCCCCAGCATTTT.